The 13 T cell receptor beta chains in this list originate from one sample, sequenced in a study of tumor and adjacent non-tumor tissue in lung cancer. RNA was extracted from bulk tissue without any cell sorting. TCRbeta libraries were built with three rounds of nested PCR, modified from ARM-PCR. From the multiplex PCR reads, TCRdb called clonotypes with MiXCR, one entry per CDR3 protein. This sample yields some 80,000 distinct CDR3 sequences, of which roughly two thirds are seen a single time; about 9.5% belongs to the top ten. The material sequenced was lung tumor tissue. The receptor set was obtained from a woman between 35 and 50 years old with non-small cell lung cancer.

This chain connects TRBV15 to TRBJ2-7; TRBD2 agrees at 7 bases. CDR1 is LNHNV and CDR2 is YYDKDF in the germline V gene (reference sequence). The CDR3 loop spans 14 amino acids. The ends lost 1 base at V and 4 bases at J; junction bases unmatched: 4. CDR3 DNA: TGTGCCACCAGCAGAGTGGGCGGGAGTTACGAGCAGTACTTC. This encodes CATSRVGGSYEQYF.

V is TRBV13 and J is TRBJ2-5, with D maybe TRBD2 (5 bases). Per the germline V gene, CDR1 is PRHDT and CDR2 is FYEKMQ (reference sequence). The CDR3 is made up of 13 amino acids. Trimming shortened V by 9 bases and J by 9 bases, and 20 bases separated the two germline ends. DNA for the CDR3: TGTGCCAGTAGACAACAAGACATGGAGGCCCAGTACTTC. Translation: CASRQQDMEAQYF.

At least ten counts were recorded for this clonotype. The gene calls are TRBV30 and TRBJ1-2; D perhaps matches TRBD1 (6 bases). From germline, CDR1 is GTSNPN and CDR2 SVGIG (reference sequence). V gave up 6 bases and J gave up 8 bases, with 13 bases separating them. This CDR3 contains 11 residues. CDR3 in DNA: TGTGCCTGTCGGCCCCAGGGGGGCTACACCTTC. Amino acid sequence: CACRPQGGYTF.

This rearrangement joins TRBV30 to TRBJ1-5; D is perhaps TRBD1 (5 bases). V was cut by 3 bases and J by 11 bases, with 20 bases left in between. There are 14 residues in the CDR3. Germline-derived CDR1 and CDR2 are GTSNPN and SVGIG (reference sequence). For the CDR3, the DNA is TGTGCCTGGAGGGGGGAAGCTAGCAAACAGTCCCAGCATTTT. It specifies CAWRGEASKQSQHF.

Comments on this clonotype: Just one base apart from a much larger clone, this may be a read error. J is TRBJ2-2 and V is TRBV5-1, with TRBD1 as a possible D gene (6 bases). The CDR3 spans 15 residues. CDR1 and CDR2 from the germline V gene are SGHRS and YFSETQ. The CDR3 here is CASSLAQGQTEELFF. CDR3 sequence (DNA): TGCGCCAGCAGCTTGGCTCAGGGGCAGACCGAGGAGCTGTTTTTT. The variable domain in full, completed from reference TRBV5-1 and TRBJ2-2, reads KAGVTQTPRYLIKTRGQQVTLSCSPISGHRSVSWYQQTPGQGLQFLFEYFSETQRNKGNFPGRFSGRQFSNSRSEMNVSTLELGDSALYLCASSLAQGQTEELFFGEGSRLTVL.

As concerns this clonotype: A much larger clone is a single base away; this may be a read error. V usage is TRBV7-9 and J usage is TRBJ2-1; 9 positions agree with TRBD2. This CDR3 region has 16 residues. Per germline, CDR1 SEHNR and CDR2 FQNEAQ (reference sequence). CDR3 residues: CASSSKRGVSYNGQFF. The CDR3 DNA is TGTGCCAGCAGCTCGAAGCGGGGGGTCTCCTACAATGGGCAGTTCTTC.

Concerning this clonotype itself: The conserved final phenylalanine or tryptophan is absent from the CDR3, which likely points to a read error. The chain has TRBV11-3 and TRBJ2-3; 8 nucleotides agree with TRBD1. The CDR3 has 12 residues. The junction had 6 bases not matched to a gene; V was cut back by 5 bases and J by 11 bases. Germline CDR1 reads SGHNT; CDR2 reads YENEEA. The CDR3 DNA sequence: TGTGCCAGCAGCCCTACACAGGGGGAGCAGTATTTA. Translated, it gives CASSPTQGEQYL.

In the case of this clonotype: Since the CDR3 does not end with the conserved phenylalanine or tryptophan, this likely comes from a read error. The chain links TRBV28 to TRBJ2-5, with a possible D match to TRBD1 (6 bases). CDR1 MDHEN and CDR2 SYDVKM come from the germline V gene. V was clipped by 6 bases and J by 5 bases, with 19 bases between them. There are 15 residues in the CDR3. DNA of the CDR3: TGTGCCAGCAGCGATATGCTGGCAGGGGCGGAGACCCAGTACTTA. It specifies CASSDMLAGAETQYL.

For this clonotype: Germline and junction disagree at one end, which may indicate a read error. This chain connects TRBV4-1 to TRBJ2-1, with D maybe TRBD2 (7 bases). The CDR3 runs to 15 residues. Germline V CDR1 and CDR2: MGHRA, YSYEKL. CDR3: CSSSPTRGGALEQFF. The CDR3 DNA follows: TGCTCCAGCAGCCCGACTAGAGGGGGGGCCTTAGAGCAGTTCTTC.

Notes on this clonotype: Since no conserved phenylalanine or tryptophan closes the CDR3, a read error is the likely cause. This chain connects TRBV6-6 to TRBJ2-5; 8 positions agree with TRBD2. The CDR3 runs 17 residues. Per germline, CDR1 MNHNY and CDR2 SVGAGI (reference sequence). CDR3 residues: CASSTSSGGRYQETQYY. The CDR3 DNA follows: TGTGCTAGCAGCACCTCAAGCGGGGGTAGATACCAAGAGACCCAGTACTAC.

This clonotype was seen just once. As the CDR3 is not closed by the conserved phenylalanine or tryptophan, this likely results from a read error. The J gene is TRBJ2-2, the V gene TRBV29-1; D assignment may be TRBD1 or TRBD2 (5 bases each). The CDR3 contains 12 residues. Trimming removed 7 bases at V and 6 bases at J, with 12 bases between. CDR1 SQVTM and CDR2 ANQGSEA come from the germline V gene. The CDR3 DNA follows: TGCAGCGGGGGGAGCATGTCCGGGGAGCTGTTTCTC. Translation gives CSGGSMSGELFL.

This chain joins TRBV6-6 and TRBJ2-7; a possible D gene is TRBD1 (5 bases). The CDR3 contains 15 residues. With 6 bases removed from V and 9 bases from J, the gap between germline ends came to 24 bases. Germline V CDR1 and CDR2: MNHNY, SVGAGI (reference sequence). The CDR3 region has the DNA TGTGCCAGCAGCCTGGGCACACAGGCCTACTACAGGCAGTACTTC. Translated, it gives CASSLGTQAYYRQYF.

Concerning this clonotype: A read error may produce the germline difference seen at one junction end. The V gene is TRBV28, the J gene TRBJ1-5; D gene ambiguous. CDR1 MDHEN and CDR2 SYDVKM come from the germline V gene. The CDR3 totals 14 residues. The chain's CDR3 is CASNPSSGNQSQHF. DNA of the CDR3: TGTGCCAGCAACCCTTCGTCGGGTAATCAGTCCCAGCATTTT.